The 2 T cell receptor beta chains below were found in one sample sequenced in a study of T cells in localized non-small cell lung cancer. The method was immunoSEQ multiplex PCR; TCRdb's version includes in-frame clones alone and lacks a portion of them. The sample shows about 9,600 clones, less than 95% of them seen only once. Sequenced material: peripheral blood, taken before any cancer treatment. These receptor sequences come from a male donor at least 60 years old with stage III squamous cell lung carcinoma.

The chain uses TRBV29-1 and TRBJ1-1, with D uncertain. The CDR3 extends over 14 amino acids. V was cut by 4 bases and J by 4 bases, with 16 bases left in between. The germline V gene has CDR1 SQVTM and CDR2 ANQGSEA. The CDR3 spells CSVAETLRGTEAFF. CDR3 in DNA: TGCAGCGTTGCTGAGACTTTGCGGGGCACTGAAGCTTTCTTT.

In DNA form, the CDR3 reads TGTGCCAGTAGGGGACTAGCGGGGGGCTATGAGCAGTTCTTC. Its protein is CASRGLAGGYEQFF. The J gene is TRBJ2-1, the V gene TRBV19; 15 nucleotides line up with TRBD2. V dropped 6 bases and J dropped 8; count of bases not matched to a gene: 2. CDR1 and CDR2 from the germline V gene are LNHDA and SQIVND (reference sequence). The CDR3 sequence is 14 residues long.